Listed below are T cell receptor beta chains from one sample, sequenced in a study of T cell changes during pregnancy in multiple sclerosis. Some clones are missing from TCRdb's copy, which holds only in-frame ones; the method was immunoSEQ multiplex PCR. The sample includes some 40,000 clones, 94% of them seen just once. The sequenced sample was CD4+ T cells from peripheral blood mononuclear cells, obtained in the second trimester of pregnancy. These receptors were taken from a female donor with multiple sclerosis, enrolled in a pregnancy study. Each CDR3 is given with its conserved first and last residue. D genes are given only for firm matches. Only part of the rows carry a size: once, few, many, or a class if the clone is expanded.

clone size,D gene,V gene,J gene,CDR3 DNA,CDR3 protein
NA,NA,TRBV9,TRBJ2-7,TGTGCCAGCAGCCCCGATGGGGCAGAGCAGTACTTC,CASSPDGAEQYF
NA,TRBD1,TRBV4-2,TRBJ1-5,TGTGCCAGCAGCCAAGGTGGCAGGGGGCAAAGTCAGCCCCAGCATTTT,CASSQGGRGQSQPQHF
NA,NA,TRBV7-2,TRBJ2-5,TGTGCCAGCAGCCGAGGACAGCGAAATCAAGAGACCCAGTACTTC,CASSRGQRNQETQYF
once,TRBD2,TRBV30,TRBJ2-7,TGTGCCTGGAGTGTAGCGGGGATCGAGCAGTACTTC,CAWSVAGIEQYF
NA,NA,TRBV19,TRBJ2-2,TGTGCCAGTAGTACAGGGTGGGTGGGCACCGGGGAGCTGTTTTTT,CASSTGWVGTGELFF
NA,NA,TRBV25-1,TRBJ2-1,TGTGCCAGCAGTAATAGTATTGAGCAGTTCTTC,CASSNSIEQFF
NA,TRBD1,TRBV2,TRBJ2-2,TGTGCCAGCAGGTCCGGGACAGGGAACACCGGGGAGCTGTTTTTT,CASRSGTGNTGELFF
NA,TRBD1,TRBV5-4,TRBJ1-3,TGTGCCAGCAGACCGACAGGGGTGGGAAACACCATATATTTT,CASRPTGVGNTIYF
NA,NA,TRBV18,TRBJ1-5,TGTGCCAGCTCACCAACAGGGCGCGTCAATCAGCCCCAGCATTTT,CASSPTGRVNQPQHF
NA,TRBD1,TRBV6-1,TRBJ1-5,TGTGCCAGCAAGTCAGGGGGCCGCGGCAATCAGCCCCAGCATTTT,CASKSGGRGNQPQHF